A single sample is the source of the 5 T cell receptor beta chains below, sequenced in a study of blood T cell repertoires in COVID-19. Sequencing used immunoSEQ multiplex PCR; TCRdb keeps in-frame clones, though not all of them. The table records about 320,000 clones, around 85% of them present only once. The sample comprised PBMCs or T cells enriched from blood (not recorded which). The source of these receptors is a woman in her twenties or thirties who had been exposed to COVID-19.

This chain connects TRBV5-5 to TRBJ2-2; TRBD2 is a possible D gene (5 bases). Germline V gene sequence: CDR1 SGHKS, CDR2 YYEKEE (reference sequence). The CDR3 is 16 amino acids. V shed 4 bases and J shed 0 bases, with 13 bases lying between them. DNA of the CDR3: TGTGCCAGCAGCACTGTGGGCGGGCCGAACACCGGGGAGCTGTTTTTT. Its translation: CASSTVGGPNTGELFF.

A note on this clone: The identical CDR3 is also encoded by other nucleotide sequences in the sample. This chain links TRBV6-5 with TRBJ1-1; 8 bases agree with TRBD1. From germline, CDR1 is MNHEY and CDR2 SVGAGI. After removal of 4 bases from V and 0 bases from J, the junction contained 1 base not matched to a gene. The CDR3 extends over 14 amino acids. CDR3 DNA sequence: TGTGCCAGCAGTTTGGACAGGGTGAACACTGAAGCTTTCTTT. Translated, it gives CASSLDRVNTEAFF.

The chain employs TRBV7-6 and TRBJ2-2; D is possibly TRBD2 (5 bases). Trimming took 4 bases from V and 5 from J, leaving 8 bases between them. CDR3 size: 13 residues. Germline values: CDR1 SGHVS, CDR2 FNYEAQ. The CDR3 DNA reads as TGTGCCAGCAGCTCGACGGGGACCGGGGAGCTGTTTTTT. Amino acids: CASSSTGTGELFF.

The rearrangement links TRBV27 to TRBJ1-6; D possibly corresponds to TRBD1 (6 bases). Trimming cost V 6 bases and J 9 bases, with 18 bases left between them. Germline values: CDR1 MNHEY, CDR2 SMNVEV (reference sequence). This CDR3 spans 15 amino acids. The CDR3 spells CASSPTTGIGSPLHF. The DNA of the CDR3 is TGTGCCAGCAGCCCGACAACAGGGATCGGTTCACCCCTCCACTTT.

There are a few counts of this clone. The rearrangement links TRBV6-4 to TRBJ2-7; 12 bases match TRBD2. Germline CDR1 and CDR2: MRHNA and SNTAGT. The CDR3 contains 15 residues. V shed 6 bases and J 7 bases; nucleotides not matched to a gene: 10. CDR3 bases: TGTGCCAGCAGCCCGACTAGCGGGAGCGTAAGTGAGCAGTACTTC. This gives the protein CASSPTSGSVSEQYF.